This is a list of T cell receptor beta chains from one sample in a study of blood T cells in healthy people across ages. MiXCR was run by TCRdb on the 5' RACE reads, yielding one entry per CDR3 protein. Of hundreds of thousands of distinct CDR3 sequences in the sample, 20% to 30% were seen once. The sample was also reused in another study, on T cells of mothers and their children.

The material sequenced was blood. The receptor source for this set is a boy younger than 18 in good health. CDR3s include the opening cysteine and the closing phenylalanine or tryptophan. Fields, in order: CDR3 length, D gene, J gene, V gene, CDR3 protein. D genes are given only for firm matches.

cdr3_length: 17; d_call: TRBD2; j_call: TRBJ2-2; v_call: TRBV4-1; cdr3_aa: CASSRGLARSTTGELFF
cdr3_length: 16; d_call: -; j_call: TRBJ2-4; v_call: TRBV5-6; cdr3_aa: CASSLGRPLPKNIQYF
cdr3_length: 15; d_call: TRBD1; j_call: TRBJ1-2; v_call: TRBV5-1; cdr3_aa: CASSLDTGGLLEATF
cdr3_length: 13; d_call: -; j_call: TRBJ1-2; v_call: TRBV24-1; cdr3_aa: CATSDLAGYGYTF
cdr3_length: 13; d_call: -; j_call: TRBJ1-6; v_call: TRBV6-6; cdr3_aa: CASIGTGNSPLHF
cdr3_length: 16; d_call: -; j_call: TRBJ1-2; v_call: TRBV7-2; cdr3_aa: CASSSSLGGGNYGYTF
cdr3_length: 12; d_call: -; j_call: -; v_call: TRBV7-8; cdr3_aa: CASSWDFYEQYF
cdr3_length: 14; d_call: -; j_call: TRBJ2-5; v_call: TRBV7-8; cdr3_aa: CASSLAATKETQYF
cdr3_length: 16; d_call: TRBD2; j_call: -; v_call: TRBV20-1; cdr3_aa: CSARCWASGPLREQFF
cdr3_length: 13; d_call: -; j_call: TRBJ1-1; v_call: TRBV7-9; cdr3_aa: CASSSNGQVEAFF
cdr3_length: 17; d_call: -; j_call: TRBJ2-2; v_call: TRBV4-3; cdr3_aa: CASSQDRPGGAFGELFF
cdr3_length: 14; d_call: -; j_call: TRBJ2-6; v_call: TRBV7-2; cdr3_aa: CASAEETGANVLTF
cdr3_length: 13; d_call: -; j_call: TRBJ1-5; v_call: TRBV20-1; cdr3_aa: CSRQGFGNQPQHF
cdr3_length: 16; d_call: TRBD2; j_call: TRBJ2-3; v_call: TRBV7-9; cdr3_aa: CASSLVQRGGLRTQYF
cdr3_length: 14; d_call: TRBD1; j_call: TRBJ2-7; v_call: TRBV19; cdr3_aa: CAGSPWTGSYEQYF
cdr3_length: 13; d_call: -; j_call: TRBJ1-2; v_call: TRBV20-1; cdr3_aa: CSASPGIDYGYTF
cdr3_length: 12; d_call: TRBD1; j_call: TRBJ2-3; v_call: TRBV20-1; cdr3_aa: CSAGQGTDTQYF
cdr3_length: 13; d_call: -; j_call: TRBJ1-4; v_call: TRBV5-1; cdr3_aa: CASSAGGNEKLFF
cdr3_length: 13; d_call: -; j_call: -; v_call: TRBV7-3; cdr3_aa: CASSLMGGDEQFF
cdr3_length: 15; d_call: -; j_call: TRBJ2-5; v_call: TRBV7-9; cdr3_aa: CASSQQPGQLETQYF
cdr3_length: 13; d_call: -; j_call: -; v_call: TRBV5-4; cdr3_aa: CASASGLLNEQFF
cdr3_length: 14; d_call: -; j_call: TRBJ1-4; v_call: TRBV4-1; cdr3_aa: CASSPTGINEKLFF
cdr3_length: 13; d_call: -; j_call: TRBJ1-6; v_call: TRBV9; cdr3_aa: CASSVDGGSPLHF
cdr3_length: 16; d_call: -; j_call: TRBJ1-4; v_call: TRBV7-2; cdr3_aa: CASSPLVSRSNEKLFF
cdr3_length: 16; d_call: -; j_call: TRBJ2-7; v_call: TRBV27; cdr3_aa: CASSSPEGRSSYEQYF
cdr3_length: 16; d_call: -; j_call: TRBJ2-6; v_call: TRBV6-4; cdr3_aa: CASSDSGGAGANVLTF
cdr3_length: 15; d_call: TRBD2; j_call: TRBJ2-3; v_call: TRBV6-4; cdr3_aa: CASSETSGGTDTQYF
cdr3_length: 14; d_call: -; j_call: -; v_call: TRBV4-1; cdr3_aa: CASNLRLSYNEQFF
cdr3_length: 16; d_call: TRBD1; j_call: TRBJ1-1; v_call: TRBV6-6; cdr3_aa: CASSHGQGGYLPEAFF
cdr3_length: 15; d_call: -; j_call: TRBJ1-5; v_call: TRBV28; cdr3_aa: CASRPSTLGDQPQHF
cdr3_length: 18; d_call: TRBD2; j_call: TRBJ2-1; v_call: TRBV29-1; cdr3_aa: CSVVGTSGHDRSYNEQFF
cdr3_length: 13; d_call: -; j_call: TRBJ2-1; v_call: TRBV19; cdr3_aa: CASSRASYNEQFF
cdr3_length: 15; d_call: -; j_call: -; v_call: TRBV27; cdr3_aa: CASSLMGLGTYEQYF
cdr3_length: 14; d_call: -; j_call: TRBJ2-1; v_call: TRBV7-2; cdr3_aa: CASSLASVATEQFF
cdr3_length: 9; d_call: -; j_call: TRBJ2-4; v_call: TRBV29-1; cdr3_aa: CSVGHIQYF
cdr3_length: 13; d_call: TRBD1; j_call: TRBJ2-7; v_call: TRBV20-1; cdr3_aa: CSALQGGLYEQYF
cdr3_length: 17; d_call: TRBD1; j_call: TRBJ2-5; v_call: TRBV7-2; cdr3_aa: CASSLEGTGMYQETQYF
cdr3_length: 15; d_call: TRBD1; j_call: TRBJ2-5; v_call: TRBV7-2; cdr3_aa: CASSFWTGYQETQYF
cdr3_length: 17; d_call: TRBD1; j_call: TRBJ1-5; v_call: TRBV4-2; cdr3_aa: CASSPGTGGFGNQPQHF
cdr3_length: 18; d_call: -; j_call: TRBJ1-1; v_call: TRBV7-2; cdr3_aa: CASQLRGGGILGNTEAFF
cdr3_length: 16; d_call: -; j_call: TRBJ1-3; v_call: TRBV9; cdr3_aa: CASSVALGGPGNTIYF
cdr3_length: 14; d_call: TRBD1; j_call: TRBJ2-5; v_call: TRBV7-2; cdr3_aa: CASSSTGGQETQYF